The 6 T cell receptor beta chains given below trace back to one sample, sequenced in a study of blood T cell repertoires in COVID-19. Sequenced by immunoSEQ multiplex PCR; TCRdb stores in-frame clones only, minus some. Of 200,000 to 250,000 clones detected, about nine tenths appear once; the ten largest clones hold less than 2%. The sequenced material came from peripheral blood. These receptor sequences come from a man in his sixties or seventies with acute or convalescent COVID-19.

Only a few counts were recorded for this clone. This chain connects TRBV5-1 to TRBJ1-6; D may be TRBD1 (6 bases). CDR3 size: 15 residues. Trimming stripped 0 bases from V and 9 bases from J, with 13 bases between. Germline CDR1 and CDR2: SGHRS and YFSETQ. CDR3 residues: CASSLEGRGGSPLHF. CDR3 coding DNA: TGCGCCAGCAGCTTGGAAGGCAGGGGCGGTTCACCCCTCCACTTT.

The chain carries TRBV24-1 and TRBJ2-3; 7 nucleotides match TRBD2. V lost 2 bases, J lost 8 bases, and 3 bases stayed unmatched. Looked up from germline, CDR1 is KGHDR and CDR2 is SFDVKD. The CDR3 has 13 amino acids. The CDR3 region is CATSDYGGGTQYF. The CDR3, as DNA: TGTGCCACCAGTGATTATGGGGGGGGTACGCAGTATTTT.

V gene TRBV5-6 combines with J gene TRBJ2-1, with 13 positions matching TRBD2. Per the germline V gene, CDR1 is SGHDT and CDR2 is YYEEEE. The CDR3 covers 17 residues. The J segment lost 3 bases and the V segment lost 4 bases, leaving 7 bases of the junction unmatched. The CDR3 loop is CASSAIRTSGSYNEQFF. In DNA, the CDR3 is TGTGCCAGCAGCGCCATTAGGACTAGCGGGAGCTACAATGAGCAGTTCTTC. The whole variable domain, remainder taken from reference TRBV5-6 and TRBJ2-1, is DAGVTQSPTHLIKTRGQQVTLRCSPKSGHDTVSWYQQALGQGPQFIFQYYEEEERQRGNFPDRFSGHQFPNYSSELNVNALLLGDSALYLCASSAIRTSGSYNEQFFGPGTRLTVL.

J is TRBJ2-1 and V is TRBV28, with 7 bases fitting TRBD2. CDR3 size: 14 residues. Germline V gene lookup returns CDR1 MDHEN and CDR2 SYDVKM. V shed 7 bases, J shed 6 bases, and the junction held 9 bases outside the gene matches. The CDR3 DNA is TGTGCCAGCACCGAAAAGCGACTAGCCAATGAGCAGTTCTTC. Protein sequence: CASTEKRLANEQFF.

This clone appeared a single time. The CDR3 reads CASSVETVKPYEQYF. As DNA, the CDR3 is TGTGCCAGCAGCGTAGAGACAGTAAAACCCTACGAGCAGTACTTC. This rearrangement joins TRBV9 to TRBJ2-7; possibly TRBD1 for D (5 bases). Germline V gene data show CDR1 as SGDLS and CDR2 as YYNGEE. This CDR3 region has 15 residues. V dropped 0 bases and J dropped 2 bases, with 12 bases sitting between them.

The chain couples TRBV19 to TRBJ1-2; TRBD1 agrees at 8 bases. CDR3 size: 15 residues. V gave up 8 bases and J gave up 2 bases; unmatched junction bases: 10. The germline V gene encodes CDR1 LNHDA and CDR2 SQIVND (reference sequence). This CDR3 is CASLDRGRGNYGYTF. DNA for the CDR3: TGTGCCAGTTTAGACAGGGGAAGGGGCAACTATGGCTACACCTTC.